This TCR beta chain originates from a study of siplizumab effects on memory and regulatory T cells. Study-wide results and caveats: Confirmation that proliferating Tregs from siplizumab cultures had suppressive function was not obtained.

Turning to this clone: Its antigen is undetermined.

Here immunoSEQ multiplex PCR was the method, and the copy in TCRdb shows in-frame clones only, minus some. The table has some 62,000 clones, 65% to 80% seen once. Unstimulated naive, memory, effector memory and TEMRA subsets were sequenced, and this was done in a few donor pairs. The origin of this receptor is a human donor in good health. Sequencing was performed on memory CD4+ T cells sorted from blood.

CDR3 in amino acids: CASSEPPVEKLFF. The CDR3 nucleotides read TGTGCCAGCAGTGAACCCCCGGTGGAAAAACTGTTTTTT. This sequence joins TRBV6-1 and TRBJ1-4; D is ambiguous. The CDR3 totals 13 residues. V shed 2 bases and J shed 8 bases, with 9 bases lying between them. Germline CDR1 MNHNS, CDR2 SASEGT.